This T cell receptor beta chain was observed in a study of shared clonotypes between healthy human individuals. General study results and limits: Naive subsets generally exceeded memory subsets in estimated richness. Only blood underwent sampling, and tissue repertoires likely differ. Non-shared clonotypes had lower generation probabilities than clonotypes shared by all four sorted-subset donors.

Sorted-subset replicate PCR reactions were performed with 200 ng DNA, corresponding to 30,000 or so T cell genomes. Only in-frame clones appear in the TCRdb table, and some are missing; sequencing was by immunoSEQ multiplex PCR. This sample has more than 1.2 million clones; approximately 98.5% occur once, and the top ten carry about 0.35%. Looked up from germline, CDR1 is KGHSH and CDR2 is LQKENI. There are 14 residues in the CDR3. Trimming stripped 7 bases from V and 3 bases from J, with 12 bases between. A word on this clone: Its target is not known.

The sequencing sample was made of naive CD4+ T cells sorted from blood. Indicated subset: CD45RA+ positively selected. The origin of this receptor is a man aged 30 to 39 in good health. The V call is TRBV18, the J call TRBJ1-4; no reliable D call. This CDR3 reads CASYSRRSNEKLFF. The CDR3, as DNA: TGTGCCAGCTACAGTCGGCGATCTAATGAAAAACTGTTTTTT.